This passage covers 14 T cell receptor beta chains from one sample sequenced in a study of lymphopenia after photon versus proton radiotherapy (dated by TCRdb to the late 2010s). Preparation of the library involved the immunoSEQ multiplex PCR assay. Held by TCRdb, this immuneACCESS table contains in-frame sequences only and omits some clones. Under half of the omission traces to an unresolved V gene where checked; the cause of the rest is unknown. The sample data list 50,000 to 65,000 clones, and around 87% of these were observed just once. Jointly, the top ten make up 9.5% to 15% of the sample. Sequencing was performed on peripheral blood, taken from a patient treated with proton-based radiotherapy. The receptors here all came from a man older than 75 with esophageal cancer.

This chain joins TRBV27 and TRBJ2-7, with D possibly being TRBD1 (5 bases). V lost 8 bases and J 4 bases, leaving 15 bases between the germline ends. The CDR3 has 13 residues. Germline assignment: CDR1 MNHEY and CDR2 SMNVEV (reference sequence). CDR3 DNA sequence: TGTGCCAGCCAGGGTTTTCCGAATTACGAGCAGTACTTC. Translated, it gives CASQGFPNYEQYF.

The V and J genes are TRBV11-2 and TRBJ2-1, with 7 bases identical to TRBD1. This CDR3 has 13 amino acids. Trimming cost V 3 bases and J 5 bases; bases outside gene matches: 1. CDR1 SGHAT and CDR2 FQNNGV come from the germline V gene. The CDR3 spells CASSFGTDNEQFF. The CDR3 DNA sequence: TGTGCCAGCAGCTTCGGGACAGACAATGAGCAGTTCTTC. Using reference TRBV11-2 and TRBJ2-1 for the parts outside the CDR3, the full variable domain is EAGVAQSPRYKIIEKRQSVAFWCNPISGHATLYWYQQILGQGPKLLIQFQNNGVVDDSQLPKDRFSAERLKGVDSTLKIQPAKLEDSAVYLCASSFGTDNEQFFGPGTRLTVL.

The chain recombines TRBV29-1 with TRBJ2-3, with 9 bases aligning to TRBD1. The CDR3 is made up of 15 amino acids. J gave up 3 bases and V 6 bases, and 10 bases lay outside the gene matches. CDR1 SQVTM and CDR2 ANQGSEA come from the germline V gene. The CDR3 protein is CSVRGGTGSTDTQYF. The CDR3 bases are TGCAGCGTGAGGGGGGGGACAGGGAGTACAGATACGCAGTATTTT.

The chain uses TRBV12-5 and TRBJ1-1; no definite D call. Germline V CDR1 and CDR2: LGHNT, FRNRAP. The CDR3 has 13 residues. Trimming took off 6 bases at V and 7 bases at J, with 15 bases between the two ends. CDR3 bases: TGTGCTAGTGGCCCTAGGGTGAGGGATGAAGCTTTCTTT. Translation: CASGPRVRDEAFF.

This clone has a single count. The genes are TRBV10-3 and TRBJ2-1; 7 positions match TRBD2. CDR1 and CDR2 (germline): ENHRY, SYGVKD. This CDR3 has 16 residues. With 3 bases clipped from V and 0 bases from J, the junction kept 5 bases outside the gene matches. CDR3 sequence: CAISDLAGPSYNEQFF. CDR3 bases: TGTGCCATCAGTGATTTAGCGGGTCCCTCCTACAATGAGCAGTTCTTC.

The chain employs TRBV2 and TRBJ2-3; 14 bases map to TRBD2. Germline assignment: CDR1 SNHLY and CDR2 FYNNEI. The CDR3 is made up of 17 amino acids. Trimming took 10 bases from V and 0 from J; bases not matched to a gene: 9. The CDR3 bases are TGTGCCAAAAGAGGACTAGCGGGAGGTTCTAGCACAGATACGCAGTATTTT. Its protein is CAKRGLAGGSSTDTQYF. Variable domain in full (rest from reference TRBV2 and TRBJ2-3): EPEVTQTPSHQVTQMGQEVILRCVPISNHLYFYWYRQILGQKVEFLVSFYNNEISEKSEIFDDQFSVERPDGSNFTLKIRSTKLEDSAMYFCAKRGLAGGSSTDTQYFGPGTRLTVL.

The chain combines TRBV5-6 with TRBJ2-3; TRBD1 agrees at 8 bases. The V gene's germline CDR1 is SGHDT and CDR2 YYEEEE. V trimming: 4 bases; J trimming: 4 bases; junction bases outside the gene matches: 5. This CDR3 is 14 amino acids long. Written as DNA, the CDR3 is TGTGCCAGCAGCCTCGGACAGGGAGCAGATACGCAGTATTTT. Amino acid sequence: CASSLGQGADTQYF.

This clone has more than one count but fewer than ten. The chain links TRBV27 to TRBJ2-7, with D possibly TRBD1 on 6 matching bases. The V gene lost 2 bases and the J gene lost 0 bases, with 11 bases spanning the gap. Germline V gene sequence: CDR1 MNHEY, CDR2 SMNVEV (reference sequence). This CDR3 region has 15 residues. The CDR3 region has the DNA TGTGCCAGCAGTTTAAAGGGGGAGAGCTCCTACGAGCAGTACTTC. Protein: CASSLKGESSYEQYF.

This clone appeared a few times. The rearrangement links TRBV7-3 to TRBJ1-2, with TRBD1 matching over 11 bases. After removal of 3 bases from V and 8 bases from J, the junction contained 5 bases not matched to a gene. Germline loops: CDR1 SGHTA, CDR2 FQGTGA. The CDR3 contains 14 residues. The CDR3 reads CASSLDRGRDGYTF. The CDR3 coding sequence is TGTGCCAGCAGCTTGGACAGGGGGCGAGACGGCTACACCTTC.

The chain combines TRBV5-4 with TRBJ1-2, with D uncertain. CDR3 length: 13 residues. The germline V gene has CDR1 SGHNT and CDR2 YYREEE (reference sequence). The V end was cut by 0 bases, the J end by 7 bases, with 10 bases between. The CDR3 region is CASSLERSRGYTF. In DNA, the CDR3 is TGTGCCAGCAGCTTGGAGCGATCTCGTGGCTACACCTTC.

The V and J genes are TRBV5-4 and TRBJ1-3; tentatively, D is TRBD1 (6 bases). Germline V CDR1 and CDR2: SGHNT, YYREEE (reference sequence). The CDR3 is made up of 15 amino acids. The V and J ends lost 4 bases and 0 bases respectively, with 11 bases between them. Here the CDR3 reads CASSPTGSSGNTIYF. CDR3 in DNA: TGTGCCAGCAGCCCGACAGGATCCTCTGGAAACACCATATATTTT.

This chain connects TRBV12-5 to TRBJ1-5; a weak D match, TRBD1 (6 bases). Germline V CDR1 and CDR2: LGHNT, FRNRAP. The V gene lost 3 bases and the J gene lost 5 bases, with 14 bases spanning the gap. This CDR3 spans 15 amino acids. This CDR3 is CASGLTGPGDQPQHF. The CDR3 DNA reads TGTGCTAGTGGTTTAACAGGGCCCGGAGATCAGCCCCAGCATTTT.

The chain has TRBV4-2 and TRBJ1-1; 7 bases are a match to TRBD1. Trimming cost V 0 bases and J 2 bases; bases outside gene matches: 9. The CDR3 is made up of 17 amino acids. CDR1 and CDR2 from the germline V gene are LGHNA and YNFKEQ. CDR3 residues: CASSQDLGRQGNTEAFF. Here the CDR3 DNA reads TGTGCCAGCAGCCAAGATCTAGGGCGACAGGGTAACACTGAAGCTTTCTTT.

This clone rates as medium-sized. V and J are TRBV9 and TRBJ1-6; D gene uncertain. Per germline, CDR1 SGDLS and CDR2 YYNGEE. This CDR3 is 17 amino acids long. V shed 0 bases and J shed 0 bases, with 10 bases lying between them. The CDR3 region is CASSVAGQSSYNSPLHF. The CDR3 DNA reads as TGTGCCAGCAGCGTAGCCGGGCAGAGCTCCTATAATTCACCCCTCCACTTT.